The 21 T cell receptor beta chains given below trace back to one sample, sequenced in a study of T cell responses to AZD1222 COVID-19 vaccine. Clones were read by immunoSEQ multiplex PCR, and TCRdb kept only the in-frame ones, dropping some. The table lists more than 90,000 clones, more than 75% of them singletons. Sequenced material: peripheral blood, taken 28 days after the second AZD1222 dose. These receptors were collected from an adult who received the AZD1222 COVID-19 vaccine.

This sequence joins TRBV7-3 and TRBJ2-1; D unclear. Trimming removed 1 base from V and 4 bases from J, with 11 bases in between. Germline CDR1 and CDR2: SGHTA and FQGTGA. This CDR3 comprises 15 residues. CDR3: CASSLKIGIYNEQFF. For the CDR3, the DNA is TGTGCCAGCAGCTTAAAAATAGGAATTTACAATGAGCAGTTCTTC.

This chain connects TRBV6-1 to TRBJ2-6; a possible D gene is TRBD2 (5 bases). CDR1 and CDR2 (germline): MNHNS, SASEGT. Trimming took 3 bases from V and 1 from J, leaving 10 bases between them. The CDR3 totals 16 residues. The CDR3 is CASSELRGSGANVLTF. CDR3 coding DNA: TGTGCCAGCAGTGAGCTGCGAGGGTCTGGGGCCAACGTCCTGACTTTC.

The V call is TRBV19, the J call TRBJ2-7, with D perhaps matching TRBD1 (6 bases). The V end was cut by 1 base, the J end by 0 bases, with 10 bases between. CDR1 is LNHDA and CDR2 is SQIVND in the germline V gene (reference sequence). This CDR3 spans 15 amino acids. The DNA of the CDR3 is TGTGCCAGTAGTATAGTACAGGGCGACTCCTACGAGCAGTACTTC. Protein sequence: CASSIVQGDSYEQYF. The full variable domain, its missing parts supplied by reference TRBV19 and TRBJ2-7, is DGGITQSPKYLFRKEGQNVTLSCEQNLNHDAMYWYRQDPGQGLRLIYYSQIVNDFQKGDIAEGYSVSREKKESFPLTVTSAQKNPTAFYLCASSIVQGDSYEQYFGPGTRLTVT.

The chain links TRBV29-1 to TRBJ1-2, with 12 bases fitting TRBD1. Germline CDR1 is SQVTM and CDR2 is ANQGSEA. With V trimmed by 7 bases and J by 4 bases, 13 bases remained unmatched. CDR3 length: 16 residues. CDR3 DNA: TGCAGCGCTCCCGGGACAGGGGGCCGCTCTGGCTATGGCTACACCTTC. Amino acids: CSAPGTGGRSGYGYTF.

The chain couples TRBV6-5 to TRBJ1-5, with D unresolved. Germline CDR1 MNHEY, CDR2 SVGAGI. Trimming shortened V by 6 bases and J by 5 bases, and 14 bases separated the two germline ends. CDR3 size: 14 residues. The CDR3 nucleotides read TGTGCCAGCAGCTTACCCGGGGTCGATCAGCCCCAGCATTTT. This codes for CASSLPGVDQPQHF.

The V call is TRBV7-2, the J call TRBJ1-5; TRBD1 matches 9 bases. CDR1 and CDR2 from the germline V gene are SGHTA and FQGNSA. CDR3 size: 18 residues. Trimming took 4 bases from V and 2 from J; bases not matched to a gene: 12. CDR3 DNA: TGTGCCAGCAGCTCCTTATTCCGGGACAGGGCTGGCAATCAGCCCCAGCATTTT. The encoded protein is CASSSLFRDRAGNQPQHF.

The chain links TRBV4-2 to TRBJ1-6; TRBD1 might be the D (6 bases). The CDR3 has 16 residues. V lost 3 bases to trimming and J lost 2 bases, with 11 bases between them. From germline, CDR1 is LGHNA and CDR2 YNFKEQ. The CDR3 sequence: CASSQVDSTYNSPLHF. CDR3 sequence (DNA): TGTGCCAGCAGCCAGGTGGACAGCACCTATAATTCACCCCTCCACTTT.

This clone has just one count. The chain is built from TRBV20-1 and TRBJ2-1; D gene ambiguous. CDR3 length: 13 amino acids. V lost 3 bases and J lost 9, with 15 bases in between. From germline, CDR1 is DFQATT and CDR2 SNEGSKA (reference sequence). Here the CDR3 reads CSASNLGLGEQFF. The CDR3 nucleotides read TGCAGTGCTAGTAACTTGGGTCTCGGTGAGCAGTTCTTC.

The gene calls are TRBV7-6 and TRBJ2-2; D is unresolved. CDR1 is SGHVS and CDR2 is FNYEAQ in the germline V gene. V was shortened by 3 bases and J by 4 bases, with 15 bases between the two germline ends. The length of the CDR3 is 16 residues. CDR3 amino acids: CASSLIQASGTGELFF. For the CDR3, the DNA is TGTGCCAGCAGCTTGATCCAGGCCAGTGGCACCGGGGAGCTGTTTTTT.

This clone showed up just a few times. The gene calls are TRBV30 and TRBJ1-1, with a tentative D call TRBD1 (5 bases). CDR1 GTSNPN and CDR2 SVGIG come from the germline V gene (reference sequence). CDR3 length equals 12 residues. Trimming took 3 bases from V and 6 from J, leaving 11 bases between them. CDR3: CAWRTGAAEAFF. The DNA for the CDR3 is TGTGCCTGGAGAACAGGTGCCGCTGAAGCTTTCTTT. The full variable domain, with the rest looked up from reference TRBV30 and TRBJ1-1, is SQTIHQWPATLVQPVGSPLSLECTVEGTSNPNLYWYRQAAGRGLQLLFYSVGIGQISSEVPQNLSASRPQDRQFILSSKKLLLSDSGFYLCAWRTGAAEAFFGQGTRLTVV.

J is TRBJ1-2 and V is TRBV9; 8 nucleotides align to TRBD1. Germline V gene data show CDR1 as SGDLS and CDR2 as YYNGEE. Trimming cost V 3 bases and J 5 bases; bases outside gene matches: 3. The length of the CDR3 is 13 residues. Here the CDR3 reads CASSARGPYGYTF. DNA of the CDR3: TGTGCCAGCAGCGCCAGGGGGCCGTATGGCTACACCTTC. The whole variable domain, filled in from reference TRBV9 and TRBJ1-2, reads DSGVTQTPKHLITATGQRVTLRCSPRSGDLSVYWYQQSLDQGLQFLIQYYNGEERAKGNILERFSAQQFPDLHSELNLSSLELGDSALYFCASSARGPYGYTFGSGTRLTVV.

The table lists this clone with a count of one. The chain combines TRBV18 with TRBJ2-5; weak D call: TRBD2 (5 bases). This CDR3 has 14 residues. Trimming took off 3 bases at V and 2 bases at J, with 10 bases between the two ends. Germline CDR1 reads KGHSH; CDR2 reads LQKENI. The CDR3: CASSPGRTQETQYF. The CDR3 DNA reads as TGTGCCAGCTCACCCGGACGGACTCAAGAGACCCAGTACTTC.

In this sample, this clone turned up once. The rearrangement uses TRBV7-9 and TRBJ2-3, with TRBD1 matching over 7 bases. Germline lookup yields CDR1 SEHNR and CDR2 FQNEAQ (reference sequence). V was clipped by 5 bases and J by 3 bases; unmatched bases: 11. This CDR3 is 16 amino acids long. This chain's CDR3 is CASSPRRGLRTDTQYF. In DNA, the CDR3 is TGTGCCAGCAGCCCAAGAAGGGGGCTAAGGACAGATACGCAGTATTTT.

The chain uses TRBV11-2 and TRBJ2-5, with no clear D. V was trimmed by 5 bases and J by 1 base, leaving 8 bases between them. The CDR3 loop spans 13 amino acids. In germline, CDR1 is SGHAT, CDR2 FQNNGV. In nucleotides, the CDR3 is TGTGCCAGCAGCGCCGGGTTCCAAGAGACCCAGTACTTC. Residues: CASSAGFQETQYF.

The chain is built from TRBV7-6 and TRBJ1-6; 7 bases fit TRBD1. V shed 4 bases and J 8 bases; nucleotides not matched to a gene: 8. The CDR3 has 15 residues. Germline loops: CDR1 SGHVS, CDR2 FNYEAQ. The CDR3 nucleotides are TGTGCCAGCAGCTACACCACAGGGGAGGATTCACCCCTCCACTTT. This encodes CASSYTTGEDSPLHF.

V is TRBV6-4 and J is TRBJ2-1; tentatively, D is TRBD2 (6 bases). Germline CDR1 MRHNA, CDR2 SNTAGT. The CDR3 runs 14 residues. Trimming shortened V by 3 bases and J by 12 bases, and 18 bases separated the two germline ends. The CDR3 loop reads CASSEGGARSGQFF. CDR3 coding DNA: TGTGCCAGCAGTGAGGGCGGGGCACGGAGTGGGCAGTTCTTC.

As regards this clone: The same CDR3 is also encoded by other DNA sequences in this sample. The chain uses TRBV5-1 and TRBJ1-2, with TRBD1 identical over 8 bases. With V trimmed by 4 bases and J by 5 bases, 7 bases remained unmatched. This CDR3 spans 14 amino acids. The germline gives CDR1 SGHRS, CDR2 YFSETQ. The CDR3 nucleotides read TGCGCCAGCAGCCTCGGACAGGGCACTTATGGCTACACCTTC. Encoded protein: CASSLGQGTYGYTF.

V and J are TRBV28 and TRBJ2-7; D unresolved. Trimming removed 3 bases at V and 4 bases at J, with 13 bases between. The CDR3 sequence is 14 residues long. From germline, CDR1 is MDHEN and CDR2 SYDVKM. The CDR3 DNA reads TGTGCCAGCAGTTTCCTGGGCGGAACTTACGAGCAGTACTTC. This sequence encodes CASSFLGGTYEQYF.

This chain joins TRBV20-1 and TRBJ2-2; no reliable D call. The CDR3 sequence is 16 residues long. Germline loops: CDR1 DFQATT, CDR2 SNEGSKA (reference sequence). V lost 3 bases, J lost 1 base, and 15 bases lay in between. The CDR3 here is CSASLRPGMNTGELFF. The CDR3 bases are TGCAGTGCTAGTCTTAGACCAGGAATGAACACCGGGGAGCTGTTTTTT.

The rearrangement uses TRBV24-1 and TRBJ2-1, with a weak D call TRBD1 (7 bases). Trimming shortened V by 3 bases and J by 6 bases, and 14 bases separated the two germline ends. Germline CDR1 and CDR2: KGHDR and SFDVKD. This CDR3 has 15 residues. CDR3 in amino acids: CATSDPQGGRNEQFF. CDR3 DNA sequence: TGTGCCACCAGTGATCCGCAGGGGGGCCGCAATGAGCAGTTCTTC.

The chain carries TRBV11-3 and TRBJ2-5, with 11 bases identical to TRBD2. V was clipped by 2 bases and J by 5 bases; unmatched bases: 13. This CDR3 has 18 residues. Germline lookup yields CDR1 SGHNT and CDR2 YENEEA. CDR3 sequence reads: CASSLSTTSGGLGETQYF. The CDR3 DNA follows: TGTGCCAGCAGCTTATCGACCACTAGCGGGGGATTAGGGGAGACCCAGTACTTC.